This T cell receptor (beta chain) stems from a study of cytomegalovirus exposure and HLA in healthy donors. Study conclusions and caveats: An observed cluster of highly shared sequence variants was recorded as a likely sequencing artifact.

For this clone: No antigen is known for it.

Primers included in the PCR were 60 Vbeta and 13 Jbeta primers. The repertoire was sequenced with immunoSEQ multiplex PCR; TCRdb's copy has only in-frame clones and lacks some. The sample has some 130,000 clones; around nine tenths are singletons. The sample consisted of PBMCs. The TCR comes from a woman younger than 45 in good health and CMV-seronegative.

The CDR3 protein is CASSQEGLLSYNEQFF. The CDR3 DNA reads as TGCGCCAGCAGCCAAGAGGGCCTGCTCTCCTACAATGAGCAGTTCTTC. V and J are TRBV4-3 and TRBJ2-1; D is undetermined. Trimming shortened V by 0 bases and J by 0 bases, and 9 bases separated the two germline ends. This CDR3 has 16 amino acids. From germline, CDR1 is LGHNA and CDR2 YSLEER.